This T cell receptor beta chain was recovered during a study of T cell clonality in common variable immunodeficiency. Notes on the study in general: CVID subjects showed higher TCRbeta clonality than healthy controls. T cell subpopulation sequencing would be needed to explain CVID clonality.

Heparinized whole blood, roughly 4.5 to 8 ml, came from each donor. This clone was found many times. What it binds is not known. The CDR3 extends 3 residues past the end of the read, so its final part is completed from the germline J gene. Control and CVID samples contributed equal amounts of genomic DNA. Here immunoSEQ multiplex PCR was the method, and the copy in TCRdb shows in-frame clones only, minus some. Sampling found tens of thousands of clones, none seen once. The length of the CDR3 is 17 residues. The germline gives CDR1 SNHLY, CDR2 FYNNEI. J gave up 2 bases and V 1 base, and 7 bases lay outside the gene matches.

This TCR derives from a person aged 18 to 75 in good health. This chain joins TRBV2 and TRBJ2-1, with TRBD2 identical over 8 bases. Source material: peripheral blood mononuclear cells. CDR3 DNA (partial): TGTGCCAGCAGTGAAGTTCTACTAGCGGTCACCTACAATGAG. Amino acid sequence: CASSEVLLAVTYNE. The full CDR3 protein reads CASSEVLLAVTYNEQFF.